The present T cell receptor beta chain was sequenced within a study of memory CD4+ T cells and cytomegalovirus serostatus. Points on this clone: The antigen remains unidentified.

Authors' data handling: Out-of-frame sequences were removed, leaving 2,000,000 or so distinct TCRbeta sequences. Measured with immunoSEQ multiplex PCR; TCRdb has only the in-frame clones, and not every one. That table furnishes V, J and clone size, whereas the DNA furnished D and trimming. Found here are about 82,000 clones, 75% to 90% of them singletons; the top ten hold 0.78%. General observations from the study: The CMV-associated TCR signature appears largely within the CD4+ memory repertoire. CD4+ memory repertoires contained about 40% of the roughly 150 reported CMV TCRbeta sequences. Repertoires predicted CMV serostatus with median bootstrapped AUC of approximately 0.94.

The sort gate was single viable CD3+CD4+CD8-CD45RO+ cells for memory CD4+ T cells. The germline CDR1 and CDR2 sequences are LNHDA and SQIVND (reference sequence). This CDR3 is built from 14 residues. The V end lost 5 bases, the J end lost 9 bases, and 14 bases lay between the germline ends. Material: memory CD4+ T cells from blood. The chain carries TRBV19 and TRBJ1-6; possible D gene TRBD1, 5 bases. The TCR comes from an adult in good health and CMV-seronegative. Here the CDR3 reads CASSFRTRGSPLHF. CDR3 in DNA: TGTGCCAGTAGTTTCCGGACAAGGGGTTCACCCCTCCACTTT.